These 25 T cell receptor beta chains were all obtained from the same sample, sequenced in a study of T cells after yellow fever vaccination. TCRdb itself ran the 5' RACE reads through MiXCR, one entry per CDR3 protein. This repertoire shows approximately 450,000 distinct CDR3 sequences, roughly a sixth found once; its top ten account for about a sixth. The input for sequencing was PBMCs, taken before the yellow fever booster vaccination. These receptors were obtained from a young man who received the YFV17D yellow fever vaccine.

This clonotype showed up just a few times. V usage is TRBV20-1 and J usage is TRBJ1-2; 8 bases align to TRBD1. In germline, CDR1 is DFQATT, CDR2 SNEGSKA (reference sequence). CDR3 length: 15 amino acids. V was pared by 3 bases and J by 2 bases, with 8 bases of the junction left unmatched. The CDR3 sequence: CSARSLQGANYGYTF. For the CDR3, the DNA is TGCAGTGCTAGGTCCCTTCAGGGGGCCAACTATGGCTACACCTTC.

The chain combines TRBV30 with TRBJ1-5; the match to TRBD1 covers 7 bases. Germline V gives CDR1 GTSNPN, CDR2 SVGIG (reference sequence). The trim removed 1 base at V and 0 bases at J, leaving 3 bases unmatched. CDR3 length: 15 amino acids. CDR3 protein: CAWSATGRSNQPQHF. CDR3 coding DNA: TGTGCCTGGAGTGCGACAGGGCGTAGCAATCAGCCCCAGCATTTT.

This clonotype was counted a few times. J is TRBJ1-2 and V is TRBV6-2 or TRBV6-3; D is unresolved. Trimming stripped 2 bases from V and 5 bases from J, with 9 bases between. CDR3 length: 13 residues. Germline CDR1 is MNHEY and CDR2 is SVGEGT. The chain's CDR3 is CASSYEQRYGYTF. In nucleotides, the CDR3 is TGTGCCAGCAGTTACGAGCAGCGATATGGCTACACCTTC.

The V and J genes are TRBV7-2 and TRBJ1-5, with a tentative D call TRBD1 (5 bases). This CDR3 has 12 residues. CDR1 and CDR2 from the germline V gene are SGHTA and FQGNSA. Trimming took off 4 bases at V and 9 bases at J, with 10 bases between the two ends. The CDR3 DNA reads as TGTGCCAGCAGCTGGGGTGGGGGGCCCCAGCATTTT. The encoded protein is CASSWGGGPQHF.

The chain couples TRBV7-9 to TRBJ1-2; a possible D gene is TRBD1 (6 bases). CDR3 length: 14 residues. Germline-derived CDR1 and CDR2 are SEHNR and FQNEAQ (reference sequence). V lost 1 base and J lost 14, with 20 bases in between. CDR3 in amino acids: CASSLEGGPLAGTF. The CDR3 region has the DNA TGTGCCAGCAGCTTAGAGGGGGGCCCCCTAGCGGGGACCTTC.

The chain combines TRBV7-2 with TRBJ2-5, with TRBD2 identical over 10 bases. Germline V gene data show CDR1 as SGHTA and CDR2 as FQGNSA. The V and J ends lost 2 bases and 5 bases, in that order; junction bases with no gene match: 11. The CDR3 consists of 17 residues. The CDR3 DNA is TGTGCCAGCAGCTTACTCTATGGGCTAGCGGGGGTGGAGACCCAGTACTTC. Its protein product is CASSLLYGLAGVETQYF.

The J gene is TRBJ1-1, the V gene TRBV12-3 or TRBV12-4; D gene ambiguous. V was shortened by 4 bases and J by 3 bases, with 12 bases between the two germline ends. The CDR3 length is 14 residues. Written as DNA, the CDR3 is TGTGCCAGCAGTTGGACGGTACCATACACTGAAGCTTTCTTT. Amino acid sequence: CASSWTVPYTEAFF.

This rearrangement joins TRBV20-1 to TRBJ2-2; possible D gene TRBD2, 5 bases. Deletions cut 5 bases from V and 7 bases from J, with 14 bases between. The CDR3 totals 13 residues. Germline V CDR1 and CDR2: DFQATT, SNEGSKA (reference sequence). CDR3 DNA: TGCAGTGCTCGGGGTTTGGGGTTCGGGGAGCTGTTTTTT. Translation gives CSARGLGFGELFF.

Only a few counts were recorded for this clonotype. The chain carries TRBV7-3 and TRBJ2-5; no definite D call. The CDR3 covers 13 residues. CDR1 is SGHTA, CDR2 FQGTGA, per germline. The V and J ends lost 5 bases and 5 bases respectively, with 12 bases between them. The CDR3 loop reads CASSPGSAETQYF. DNA for the CDR3: TGTGCCAGCAGCCCCGGATCAGCGGAGACCCAGTACTTC.

V usage is TRBV5-1 and J usage is TRBJ1-2; a possible D gene is TRBD1 (5 bases). Germline CDR1 reads SGHRS; CDR2 reads YFSETQ. The CDR3 runs 13 residues. V was shortened by 0 bases and J by 8 bases, with 11 bases between the two germline ends. CDR3 protein: CASSLAGAAGYTF. The CDR3 coding sequence is TGCGCCAGCAGCTTGGCCGGGGCAGCGGGCTACACCTTC.

This clonotype was detected a few times. This chain connects TRBV4-3 to TRBJ1-5, with a possible D match to TRBD1 (6 bases). V was pared by 0 bases and J by 4 bases, with 13 bases between. Germline CDR1 is LGHNA and CDR2 is YSLEER. This CDR3 region has 16 residues. The DNA of the CDR3 is TGCGCCAGCAGCCAAGATGGGCAGGGGTCGAATCAGCCCCAGCATTTT. Translated, it gives CASSQDGQGSNQPQHF.

This clonotype was counted at least ten times. The J gene is TRBJ1-5, the V gene TRBV20-1; D perhaps matches TRBD1 (5 bases). CDR1 is DFQATT, CDR2 SNEGSKA, per germline (reference sequence). The CDR3 loop spans 15 amino acids. The germline V and J ends were trimmed by 5 bases and 2 bases, with 16 bases remaining between them. DNA for the CDR3: TGCAGTGCTGGAGGTACAGGTAACGGCAATCAGCCCCAGCATTTT. The encoded protein is CSAGGTGNGNQPQHF.

This clonotype was counted a few times. V and J are TRBV19 and TRBJ2-1; no reliable D call. The CDR3 consists of 14 residues. CDR1 and CDR2 from the germline V gene are LNHDA and SQIVND (reference sequence). The V end lost 7 bases, the J end lost 2 bases, and 12 bases lay between the germline ends. Written as DNA, the CDR3 is TGTGCCAGTAATGAGGCGTTCACCTACAATGAGCAGTTCTTC. This gives the protein CASNEAFTYNEQFF.

This clonotype appeared a few times. The J gene is TRBJ1-1, the V gene TRBV5-1, with D maybe TRBD1 (5 bases). Trimming took off 2 bases at V and 3 bases at J, with 14 bases between the two ends. The V gene's germline CDR1 is SGHRS and CDR2 YFSETQ. This CDR3 spans 15 amino acids. The CDR3 reads CASSFTGVRDTEAFF. In DNA, the CDR3 is TGCGCCAGCAGCTTTACAGGCGTGCGGGACACTGAAGCTTTCTTT.

There are a few counts of this clonotype. The rearrangement joins TRBV20-1 to TRBJ1-4, with D possibly matching TRBD1 (5 bases). Germline V gene lookup returns CDR1 DFQATT and CDR2 SNEGSKA (reference sequence). This CDR3 is 12 amino acids long. V gave up 5 bases and J gave up 8 bases, with 12 bases separating them. The CDR3 DNA sequence: TGCAGTGCTCCACGGGACGTGGAAAAACTGTTTTTT. Protein product: CSAPRDVEKLFF.

This clonotype came up a few times. This sequence joins TRBV10-3 and TRBJ2-5; perhaps D is TRBD1 or TRBD2 (5 bases each). The CDR3 sequence is 15 residues long. V was trimmed by 3 bases and J by 0 bases, leaving 11 bases between them. CDR1 is ENHRY and CDR2 is SYGVKD in the germline V gene. The CDR3 here is CAISDQGPYQETQYF. CDR3 nucleotide sequence: TGTGCCATCAGTGACCAGGGACCGTACCAAGAGACCCAGTACTTC.

There are a few counts of this clonotype. CDR3 coding DNA: TGCAGTGCTAGAGATAAAGAGGGAGGTCTCCACTTT. Encoded protein: CSARDKEGGLHF. This chain uses TRBV20-1 with TRBJ1-6; D uncertain. The germline V gene encodes CDR1 DFQATT and CDR2 SNEGSKA (reference sequence). The CDR3 extends over 12 amino acids. Trimming left V 0 bases short and J 16 bases short, with 13 bases between.

This chain uses TRBV10-1 with TRBJ2-3; D gene unclear. The CDR3 has 14 amino acids. Trimming stripped 2 bases from V and 2 bases from J, with 8 bases between. Germline V gives CDR1 WNHNN, CDR2 SYGVQD (reference sequence). The CDR3 here is CASSETSLTDTQYF. The CDR3 DNA reads as TGCGCCAGCAGTGAGACTTCCCTCACAGATACGCAGTATTTT.

The chain links TRBV5-6 to TRBJ2-5; 12 bases match TRBD2. From germline, CDR1 is SGHDT and CDR2 YYEEEE. CDR3 size: 18 residues. Losses at the gene ends were 1 base for V and 0 bases for J; bases not matched to a gene: 7. The CDR3 coding sequence is TGTGCCAGCAGCTTGAGGTCCGGGACTAGCGGGTACCAAGAGACCCAGTACTTC. Residues: CASSLRSGTSGYQETQYF.

The chain uses TRBV7-8 and TRBJ1-2; D is unclear. Looked up from germline, CDR1 is SGHVS and CDR2 is FQNEAQ. The V gene lost 1 base and the J gene lost 8 bases, with 11 bases spanning the gap. The CDR3 is 13 amino acids. CDR3 bases: TGTGCCAGCAGCTTAGGACTTGGTGACGGCTACACCTTC. Protein: CASSLGLGDGYTF.

This clonotype was counted only a few times. The J gene is TRBJ2-1, the V gene TRBV6-1; D not resolved. Germline V gene data show CDR1 as MNHNS and CDR2 as SASEGT. V was pared by 6 bases and J by 8 bases, with 17 bases between. This CDR3 comprises 14 residues. The CDR3 DNA reads TGTGCCAGCAGCGGATTATTAGGGTACGATGAGCAGTTCTTC. Its protein is CASSGLLGYDEQFF.

This clonotype has a count of ten or more. The chain is built from TRBV6-5 and TRBJ2-3; tentatively, D is TRBD1 (6 bases). The V gene lost 4 bases and the J gene lost 2 bases, with 7 bases spanning the gap. Germline values: CDR1 MNHEY, CDR2 SVGAGI. The CDR3 has 13 residues. The CDR3 here is CASSWDNTDTQYF. In DNA, the CDR3 is TGTGCCAGCAGTTGGGACAACACAGATACGCAGTATTTT.

The rearrangement uses TRBV30 and TRBJ2-5; no clear D gene. Germline CDR1 GTSNPN, CDR2 SVGIG (reference sequence). V lost 1 base, J lost 4 bases, and 7 bases lay in between. The CDR3 has 12 amino acids. The CDR3 DNA reads TGTGCCTGGAGTGGGCTTGGAGAGACCCAGTACTTC. Its protein product is CAWSGLGETQYF. The entire variable domain, with the rest obtained from reference TRBV30 and TRBJ2-5, is as follows: SQTIHQWPATLVQPVGSPLSLECTVEGTSNPNLYWYRQAAGRGLQLLFYSVGIGQISSEVPQNLSASRPQDRQFILSSKKLLLSDSGFYLCAWSGLGETQYFGPGTRLLVL.

The J gene is TRBJ1-4, the V gene TRBV14, with D uncertain. This CDR3 is built from 10 residues. Trimming stripped 11 bases from V and 7 bases from J, with 8 bases between. CDR1 is SGHDN, CDR2 FVKESK, per germline. DNA for the CDR3: TGTGCCGGTGGTGGTGAAAAACTGTTTTTT. This gives the protein CAGGGEKLFF.

The genes are TRBV6-2 or TRBV6-3 and TRBJ1-1; 11 bases line up with TRBD1. V lost 0 bases, J lost 2 bases, and 8 bases stayed unmatched. Germline values: CDR1 MNHEY, CDR2 SVGEGT. This CDR3 comprises 18 residues. The DNA for the CDR3 is TGTGCCAGCAGTTACTCAGAGGGACAGGGGGAGTTCAACACTGAAGCTTTCTTT. Protein sequence: CASSYSEGQGEFNTEAFF.